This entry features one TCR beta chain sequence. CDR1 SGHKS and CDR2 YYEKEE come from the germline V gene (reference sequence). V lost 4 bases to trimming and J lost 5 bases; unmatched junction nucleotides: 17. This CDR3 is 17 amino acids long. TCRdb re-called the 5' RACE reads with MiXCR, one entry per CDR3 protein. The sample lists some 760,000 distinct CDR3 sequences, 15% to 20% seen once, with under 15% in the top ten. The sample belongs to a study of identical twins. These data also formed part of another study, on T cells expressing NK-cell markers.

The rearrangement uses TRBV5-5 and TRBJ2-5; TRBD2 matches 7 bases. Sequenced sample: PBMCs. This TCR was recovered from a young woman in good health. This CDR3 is CASSTRTRAGVLETQYF. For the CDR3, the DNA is TGTGCCAGCAGCACAAGGACCCGGGCGGGGGTCCTGGAGACCCAGTACTTC. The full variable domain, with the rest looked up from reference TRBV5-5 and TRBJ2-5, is DAGVTQSPTHLIKTRGQQVTLRCSPISGHKSVSWYQQVLGQGPQFIFQYYEKEERGRGNFPDRFSARQFPNYSSELNVNALLLGDSALYLCASSTRTRAGVLETQYFGPGTRLLVL.